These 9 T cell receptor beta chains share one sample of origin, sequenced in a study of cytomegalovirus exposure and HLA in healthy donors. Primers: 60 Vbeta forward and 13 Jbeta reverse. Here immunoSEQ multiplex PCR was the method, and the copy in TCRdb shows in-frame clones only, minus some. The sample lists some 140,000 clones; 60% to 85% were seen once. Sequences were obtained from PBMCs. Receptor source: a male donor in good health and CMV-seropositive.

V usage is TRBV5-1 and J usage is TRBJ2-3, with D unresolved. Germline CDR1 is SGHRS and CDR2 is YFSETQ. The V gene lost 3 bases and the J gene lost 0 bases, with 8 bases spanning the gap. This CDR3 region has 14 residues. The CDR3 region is CASSWSISTDTQYF. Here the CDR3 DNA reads TGCGCCAGCAGCTGGAGCATAAGCACAGATACGCAGTATTTT. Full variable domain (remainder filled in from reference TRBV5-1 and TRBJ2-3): KAGVTQTPRYLIKTRGQQVTLSCSPISGHRSVSWYQQTPGQGLQFLFEYFSETQRNKGNFPGRFSGRQFSNSRSEMNVSTLELGDSALYLCASSWSISTDTQYFGPGTRLTVL.

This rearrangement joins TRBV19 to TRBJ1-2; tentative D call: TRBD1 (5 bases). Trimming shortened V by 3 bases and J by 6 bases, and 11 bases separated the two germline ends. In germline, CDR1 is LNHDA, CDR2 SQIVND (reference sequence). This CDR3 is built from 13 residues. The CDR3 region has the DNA TGTGCCAGTAGTATGCGGGGACTGGATGGCTACACCTTC. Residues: CASSMRGLDGYTF.

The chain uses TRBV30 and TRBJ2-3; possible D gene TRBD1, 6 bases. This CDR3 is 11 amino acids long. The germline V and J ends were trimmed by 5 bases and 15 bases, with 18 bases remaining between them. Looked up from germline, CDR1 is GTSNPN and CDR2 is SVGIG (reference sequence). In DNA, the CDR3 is TGTGCCTGGGAACAGGGTTCGAAGTGTTATTTT. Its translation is CAWEQGSKCYF.

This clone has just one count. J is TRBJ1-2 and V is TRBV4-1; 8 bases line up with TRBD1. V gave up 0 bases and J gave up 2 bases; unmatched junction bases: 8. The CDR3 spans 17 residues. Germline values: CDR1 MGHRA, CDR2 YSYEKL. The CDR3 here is CASSQDPQGARNYGYTF. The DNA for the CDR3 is TGCGCCAGCAGCCAAGATCCTCAGGGGGCGCGAAACTATGGCTACACCTTC.

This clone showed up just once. DNA for the CDR3: TGTGCCAGCAGCTTAGCGACTAGGAGGGAGACCCAGTACTTC. Amino acid sequence: CASSLATRRETQYF. J is TRBJ2-5 and V is TRBV7-2, with D possibly TRBD2 on 6 matching bases. The CDR3 length is 14 residues. Germline CDR1 reads SGHTA; CDR2 reads FQGNSA. V was shortened by 0 bases and J by 5 bases, with 10 bases between the two germline ends. Complete variable domain (other parts from reference TRBV7-2 and TRBJ2-5): GAGVSQSPSNKVTEKGKDVELRCDPISGHTALYWYRQSLGQGLEFLIYFQGNSAPDKSGLPSDRFSAERTGGSVSTLTIQRTQQEDSAVYLCASSLATRRETQYFGPGTRLLVL.

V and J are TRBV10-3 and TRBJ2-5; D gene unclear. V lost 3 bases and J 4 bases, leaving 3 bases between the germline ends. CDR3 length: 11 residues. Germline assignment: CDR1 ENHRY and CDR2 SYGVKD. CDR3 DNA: TGTGCCATCAGTGACCGAGAGACCCAGTACTTC. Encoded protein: CAISDRETQYF.

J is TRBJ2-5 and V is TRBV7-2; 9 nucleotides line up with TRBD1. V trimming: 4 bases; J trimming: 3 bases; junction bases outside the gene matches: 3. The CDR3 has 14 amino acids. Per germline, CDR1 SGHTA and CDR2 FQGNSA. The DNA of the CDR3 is TGTGCCAGCAGCTCGGGACAGGGCGAAGAGACCCAGTACTTC. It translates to CASSSGQGEETQYF.

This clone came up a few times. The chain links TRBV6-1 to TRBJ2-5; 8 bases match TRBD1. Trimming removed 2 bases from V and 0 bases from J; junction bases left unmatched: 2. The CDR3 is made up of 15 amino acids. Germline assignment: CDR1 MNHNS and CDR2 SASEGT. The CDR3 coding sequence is TGTGCCAGCAGTGAACAGACAGGGGACCAAGAGACCCAGTACTTC. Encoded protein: CASSEQTGDQETQYF.

The CDR3 DNA reads TGCAGCGTTGCTGGGGGCCGGAGTAATGAGCAGTTCTTC. Its protein product is CSVAGGRSNEQFF. The chain recombines TRBV29-1 with TRBJ2-1; perhaps TRBD1 as D (6 bases). V lost 4 bases to trimming and J lost 7 bases, with 14 bases between them. Germline assignment: CDR1 SQVTM and CDR2 ANQGSEA. This CDR3 has 13 amino acids.